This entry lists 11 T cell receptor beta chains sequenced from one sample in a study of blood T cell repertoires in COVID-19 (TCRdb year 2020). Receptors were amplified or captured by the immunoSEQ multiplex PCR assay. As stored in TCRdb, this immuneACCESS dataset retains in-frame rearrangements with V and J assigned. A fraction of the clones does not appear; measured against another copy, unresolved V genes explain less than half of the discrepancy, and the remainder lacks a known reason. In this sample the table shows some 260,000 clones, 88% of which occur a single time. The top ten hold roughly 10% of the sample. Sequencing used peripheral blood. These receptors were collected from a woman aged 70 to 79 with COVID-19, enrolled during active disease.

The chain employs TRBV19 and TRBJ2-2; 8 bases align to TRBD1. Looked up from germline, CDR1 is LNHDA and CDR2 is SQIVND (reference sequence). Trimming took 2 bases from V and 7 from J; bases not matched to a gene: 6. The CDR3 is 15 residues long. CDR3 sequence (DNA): TGTGCCAGTAGTATATCGCAGGGGGCGCACGGGGAGCTGTTTTTT. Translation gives CASSISQGAHGELFF.

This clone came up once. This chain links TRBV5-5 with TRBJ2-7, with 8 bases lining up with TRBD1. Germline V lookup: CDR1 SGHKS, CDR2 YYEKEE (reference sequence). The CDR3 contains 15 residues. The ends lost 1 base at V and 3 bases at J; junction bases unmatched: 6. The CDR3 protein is CASSLSTGAFYEQYF. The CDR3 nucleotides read TGTGCCAGCAGCTTGTCGACAGGGGCATTCTACGAGCAGTACTTC.

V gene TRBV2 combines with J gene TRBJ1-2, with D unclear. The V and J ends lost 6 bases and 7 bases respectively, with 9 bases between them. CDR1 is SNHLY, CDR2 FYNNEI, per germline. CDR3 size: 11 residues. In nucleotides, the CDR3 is TGTGCCAGCAGGGGCAGCCGTGGCTACACCTTC. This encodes CASRGSRGYTF.

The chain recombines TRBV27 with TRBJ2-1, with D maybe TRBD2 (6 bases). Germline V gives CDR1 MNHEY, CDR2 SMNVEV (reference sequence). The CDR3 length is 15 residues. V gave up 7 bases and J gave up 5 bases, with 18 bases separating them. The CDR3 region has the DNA TGTGCCAGCACCCGCAGACTAGTTTCACACAATGAGCAGTTCTTC. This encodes CASTRRLVSHNEQFF.

The CDR3 protein is CASSLSAVFGNTIYF. The CDR3 bases are TGTGCCAGCAGTTTATCTGCAGTCTTTGGAAACACCATATATTTT. V usage is TRBV28 and J usage is TRBJ1-3, with D unresolved. The CDR3 sequence is 15 residues long. The ends were cut back, 1 base at V and 3 bases at J, with 10 bases in the middle. The germline V gene has CDR1 MDHEN and CDR2 SYDVKM.

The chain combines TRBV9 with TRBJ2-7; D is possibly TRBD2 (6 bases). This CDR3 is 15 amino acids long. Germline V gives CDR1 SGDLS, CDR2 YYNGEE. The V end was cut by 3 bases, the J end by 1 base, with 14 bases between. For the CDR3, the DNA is TGTGCCAGCAGCGGGGAGGTGGGGGTTTCCTACGAGCAGTACTTC. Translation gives CASSGEVGVSYEQYF.

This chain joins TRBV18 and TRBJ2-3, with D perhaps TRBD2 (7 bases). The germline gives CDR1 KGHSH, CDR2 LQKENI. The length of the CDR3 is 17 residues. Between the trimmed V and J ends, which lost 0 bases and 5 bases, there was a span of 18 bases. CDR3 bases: TGTGCCAGCTCACCACCGGGGGGGGGCGCATATGGAGATACGCAGTATTTT. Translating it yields CASSPPGGGAYGDTQYF.

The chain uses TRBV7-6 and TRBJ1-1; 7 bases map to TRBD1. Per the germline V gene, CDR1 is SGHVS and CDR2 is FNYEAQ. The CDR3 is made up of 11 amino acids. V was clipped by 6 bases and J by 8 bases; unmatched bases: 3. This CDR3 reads CASSRTGEAFF. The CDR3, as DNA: TGTGCCAGCAGTCGGACAGGCGAAGCTTTCTTT.

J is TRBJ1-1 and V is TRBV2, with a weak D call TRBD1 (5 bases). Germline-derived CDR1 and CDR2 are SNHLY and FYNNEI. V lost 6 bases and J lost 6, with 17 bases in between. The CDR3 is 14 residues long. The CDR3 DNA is TGTGCCAGCAGCGGTCGGGGCGGGACCCCTGAAGCTTTCTTT. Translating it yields CASSGRGGTPEAFF.

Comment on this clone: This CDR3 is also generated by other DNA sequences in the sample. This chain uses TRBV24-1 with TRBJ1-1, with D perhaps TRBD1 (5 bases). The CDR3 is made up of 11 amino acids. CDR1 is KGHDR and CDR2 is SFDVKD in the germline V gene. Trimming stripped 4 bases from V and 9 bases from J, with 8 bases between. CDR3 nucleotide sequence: TGTGCCACCAGTGAGGGGGGAAAAGCTTTCTTT. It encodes CATSEGGKAFF.

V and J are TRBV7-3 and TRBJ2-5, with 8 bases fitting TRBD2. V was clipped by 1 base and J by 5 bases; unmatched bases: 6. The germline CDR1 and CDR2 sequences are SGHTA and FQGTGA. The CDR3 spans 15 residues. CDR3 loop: CASSLKAGVEETQYF. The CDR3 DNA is TGTGCCAGCAGCTTAAAAGCGGGAGTCGAGGAGACCCAGTACTTC.